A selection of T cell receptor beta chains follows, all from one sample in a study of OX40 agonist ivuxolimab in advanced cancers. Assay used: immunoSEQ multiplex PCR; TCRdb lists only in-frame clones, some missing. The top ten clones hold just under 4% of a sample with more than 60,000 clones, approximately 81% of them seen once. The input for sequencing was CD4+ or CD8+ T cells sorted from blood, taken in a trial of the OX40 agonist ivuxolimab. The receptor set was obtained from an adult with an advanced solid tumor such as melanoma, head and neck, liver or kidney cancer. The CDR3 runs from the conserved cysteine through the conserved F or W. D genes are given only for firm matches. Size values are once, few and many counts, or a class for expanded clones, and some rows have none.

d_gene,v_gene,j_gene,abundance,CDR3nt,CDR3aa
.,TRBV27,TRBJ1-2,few,TGTGCCAGCAGGGACAACTATGGCTACACCTTC,CASRDNYGYTF
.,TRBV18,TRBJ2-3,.,TGTGCCAGCTCACCACAGGGCGGGACAGATACGCAGTATTTT,CASSPQGGTDTQYF
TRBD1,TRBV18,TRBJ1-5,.,TGTGCCAGCTCACGACAGGGTGCGGACTATCAGCCCCAGCATTTT,CASSRQGADYQPQHF
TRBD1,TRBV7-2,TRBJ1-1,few,TGTGCCAGCAGCTTGTATAGGGACAGCGAAGCTTTCTTT,CASSLYRDSEAFF
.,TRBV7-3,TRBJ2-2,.,TGTGCCAGCAGCCCGCGGATGGCGGCGAACACCGGGGAGCTGTTTTTT,CASSPRMAANTGELFF
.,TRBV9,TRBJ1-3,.,TGTGCCAGCAGCGTACGGCAGGACAGCTCTGGAAACACCATATATTTT,CASSVRQDSSGNTIYF
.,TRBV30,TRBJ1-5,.,TGTGCCTGGAGTGTGCTTAGCAATCAGCCCCAGCATTTT,CAWSVLSNQPQHF
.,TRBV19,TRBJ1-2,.,TGTGCCAGTACCGACGCAGCTAACTATGGCTACACCTTC,CASTDAANYGYTF
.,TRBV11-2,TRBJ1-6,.,TGTGCCAGCAGCTTTAGTATACCCTCAGGGGACTCACCCCTCCACTTT,CASSFSIPSGDSPLHF
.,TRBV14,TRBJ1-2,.,TGTGCCAGCAGCCAAGGTCGACTGCAATACCATGGCTACACCTTC,CASSQGRLQYHGYTF
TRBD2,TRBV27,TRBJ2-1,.,TGTGCCAGCACGGGACTAGCGGGGAATGAGCAGTTCTTC,CASTGLAGNEQFF
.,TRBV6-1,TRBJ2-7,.,TGTGCCAGCACTGGGGTCTACGAGCAGTACTTC,CASTGVYEQYF
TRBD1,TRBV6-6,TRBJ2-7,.,TGTGCCAGCAGTGCGACAGGGGGTACCTACGAGCAGTACTTC,CASSATGGTYEQYF
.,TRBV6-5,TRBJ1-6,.,TGTGCCAGCAGTTACTCGACGGAAGGCATGTCACCCCTCCACTTT,CASSYSTEGMSPLHF
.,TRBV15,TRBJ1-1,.,TGTGCCACCAGCAGAGGTGAGGGAGGTGTCGCTGAAGCTTTCTTT,CATSRGEGGVAEAFF
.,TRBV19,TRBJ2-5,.,TGTGCCAGTAGTATAGTCCTCAAAGAGACCCAGTACTTC,CASSIVLKETQYF
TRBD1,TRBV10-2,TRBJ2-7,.,TGCGCCACCCTTAGCGAGGGACAGGGATCGGGATTCTACGAGCAGTACTTC,CATLSEGQGSGFYEQYF
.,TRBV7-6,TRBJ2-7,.,TGTGCCAGCAGCCCCACCCAATACCTGGGCACCTACGAGCAGTACTTC,CASSPTQYLGTYEQYF
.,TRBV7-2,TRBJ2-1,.,TGTGCCAGCAGCCCCCGGGACTGGTCCTACAATGAGCAGTTCTTC,CASSPRDWSYNEQFF
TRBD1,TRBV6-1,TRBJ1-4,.,TGTGCCAGCAGGGAAACAGGGGGAAAACTGTTTTTT,CASRETGGKLFF
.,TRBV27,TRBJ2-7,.,TGTGCCAGCAGTGGGGCGAACTGGGACACCACCTACGAGCAGTACTTC,CASSGANWDTTYEQYF
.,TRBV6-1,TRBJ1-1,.,TGTGCCAGCAGTGAACTCGGGGGCCCGAACACTGAAGCTTTCTTT,CASSELGGPNTEAFF
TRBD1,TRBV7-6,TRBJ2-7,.,TGTGCCAGCAGCTCAAGAGATAGGACAGGGTCCTACGAGCAGTACTTC,CASSSRDRTGSYEQYF
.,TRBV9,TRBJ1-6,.,TGTGCCAGCAGCGCCGGGCTCCTTAGATCACCCCTCCACTTT,CASSAGLLRSPLHF
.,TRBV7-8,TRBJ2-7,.,TGTGCCAGCAGCAGCTACGGCGAGCAGTACTTC,CASSSYGEQYF
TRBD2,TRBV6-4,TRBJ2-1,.,TGTGCCAGCAGTGCGACTAGCGGGACTTTCGGTGAGCAGTTCTTC,CASSATSGTFGEQFF
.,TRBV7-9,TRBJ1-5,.,TGTGCCAGCAGCTTAGGGTGGTCAGGCAATCAGCCCCAGCATTTT,CASSLGWSGNQPQHF
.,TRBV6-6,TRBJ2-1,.,TGTGCCAGCAGTCCCGGGGGACGGGATGAGCAGTTCTTC,CASSPGGRDEQFF
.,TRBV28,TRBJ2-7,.,TGTGCCAGCAGTACCGCTGGGGGGAGCTCCTACGAGCAGTACTTC,CASSTAGGSSYEQYF
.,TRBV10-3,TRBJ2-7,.,TGTGCCATCAGTGAGTCGATTGCGGGCTTCTACGAGCAGTACTTC,CAISESIAGFYEQYF
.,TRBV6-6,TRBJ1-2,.,TGTGCCAGCAGTCCCCGTCCGGGGGTCTATGGCTACACCTTC,CASSPRPGVYGYTF
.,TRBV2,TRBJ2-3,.,TGTGCCAGCAGCGGACGGAGGGACACAGATACGCAGTATTTT,CASSGRRDTDTQYF
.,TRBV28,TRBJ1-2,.,TGTGCCAGCAACGAGGAGGGCTATGGCTACACCTTC,CASNEEGYGYTF